A selection of T cell receptor beta chains follows, all from one sample in a study of blood T cell repertoires in COVID-19. TCRdb keeps only in-frame clones here, not all; method: immunoSEQ multiplex PCR. Of about 300,000 clones listed, about nine tenths are singletons. The sequenced sample was PBMCs or T cells enriched from blood (not recorded which). These receptors came from a woman aged 18-29 years who had recovered from COVID-19. Each CDR3 is given with its conserved first and last residue. A D gene is named only where the DNA matches it firmly. Rows may omit the clone size; those that give it use once, few, many or a size class.

J gene: TRBJ2-1
D gene: NA
V gene: TRBV14
clone size: NA
CDR3 DNA: TGTGCCAGCATGGATTCAGGTTATTACAATGAGCAGTTCTTC
CDR3 protein: CASMDSGYYNEQFF

J gene: TRBJ1-5
D gene: NA
V gene: TRBV14
clone size: NA
CDR3 DNA: TGTGCCAGCAGCCCCCTAGAGGGCGGCGATCAGCCCCAGCATTTT
CDR3 protein: CASSPLEGGDQPQHF

J gene: TRBJ2-7
D gene: TRBD1
V gene: TRBV4-2
clone size: NA
CDR3 DNA: TGTGCCAGCACCCCGAACAGGGGCTACGAGCAGTACTTC
CDR3 protein: CASTPNRGYEQYF

J gene: TRBJ2-1
D gene: TRBD1
V gene: TRBV10-3
clone size: NA
CDR3 DNA: TGTGCCATCAGTGAGTCTGCCGGGGCAGGGGGTCCGAGCTCCTACAATGAGCAGTTCTTC
CDR3 protein: CAISESAGAGGPSSYNEQFF

J gene: TRBJ1-2
D gene: NA
V gene: TRBV30
clone size: NA
CDR3 DNA: TGTGCCTGGAGTCGTACCGGTGGCTACACCTTC
CDR3 protein: CAWSRTGGYTF

J gene: TRBJ1-1
D gene: TRBD1
V gene: TRBV4-2
clone size: once
CDR3 DNA: TGTGCCAGCAGCCGAACGGACAGGGCTGATGAAGCTTTCTTT
CDR3 protein: CASSRTDRADEAFF

J gene: TRBJ2-1
D gene: TRBD2
V gene: TRBV3-1/TRBV3-2
clone size: NA
CDR3 DNA: TGTGCCAGCAGCCTCAAGCGGGGCCCCTACAATGAGCAGTTCTTC
CDR3 protein: CASSLKRGPYNEQFF

J gene: TRBJ2-3
D gene: TRBD1
V gene: TRBV30
clone size: once
CDR3 DNA: TGTGCCTGGAGGACAGGGGAAACGCAGTATTTT
CDR3 protein: CAWRTGETQYF

J gene: TRBJ2-5
D gene: NA
V gene: TRBV6-1
clone size: NA
CDR3 DNA: TGTGCCAGCAGTTCTCGGGGGAGGGAGACCCAGTACTTC
CDR3 protein: CASSSRGRETQYF

J gene: TRBJ1-6
D gene: NA
V gene: TRBV30
clone size: NA
CDR3 DNA: TGTGCCTGGAGACCAGGGTCTGGCAATTCACCCCTCCACTTT
CDR3 protein: CAWRPGSGNSPLHF

J gene: TRBJ2-1
D gene: TRBD1
V gene: TRBV7-3
clone size: once
CDR3 DNA: TGTGCCAGCAGCCGGACAGGGGAAGCGGAGCAGTTCTTC
CDR3 protein: CASSRTGEAEQFF

J gene: TRBJ2-1
D gene: TRBD2
V gene: TRBV7-6
clone size: NA
CDR3 DNA: TGTGCCAGCAGCTTAAACGGGGGGAGGTCCTACAATGAGCAGTTCTTC
CDR3 protein: CASSLNGGRSYNEQFF

J gene: TRBJ1-1
D gene: NA
V gene: TRBV3-1/TRBV3-2
clone size: few
CDR3 DNA: TGTGCCAGCAGCCAAGATCTCACGGCAGGGGATTTGAACACTGAAGCTTTCTTT
CDR3 protein: CASSQDLTAGDLNTEAFF

J gene: TRBJ2-2
D gene: TRBD2
V gene: TRBV5-1
clone size: NA
CDR3 DNA: TGCGCCAGCAGCTTGGTCGCGGGGGTGGCCGGGGAGCTGTTTTTT
CDR3 protein: CASSLVAGVAGELFF

J gene: TRBJ2-7
D gene: NA
V gene: TRBV19
clone size: few
CDR3 DNA: TGTGCCAGTAGTATAGTTGGGGGCCACGAGCAGTACTTC
CDR3 protein: CASSIVGGHEQYF

J gene: TRBJ1-2
D gene: TRBD1
V gene: TRBV7-9
clone size: NA
CDR3 DNA: TGTGCCAGCACTTTACAGGGGGCAGATGGCTACACCTTC
CDR3 protein: CASTLQGADGYTF

J gene: TRBJ2-5
D gene: NA
V gene: TRBV7-8
clone size: NA
CDR3 DNA: TGTGCCAGCAGCTTAGTTCTGAGCCAAGAGACCCAGTACTTC
CDR3 protein: CASSLVLSQETQYF

J gene: TRBJ1-2
D gene: NA
V gene: TRBV28
clone size: once
CDR3 DNA: TGTGCCAGCAGTTCGGACAGCTATGGCTACACCTTC
CDR3 protein: CASSSDSYGYTF

J gene: TRBJ2-1
D gene: TRBD1
V gene: TRBV27
clone size: NA
CDR3 DNA: TGTGCCAGCAGTTGGACTACAGCCCGGGACAGGGTGAAAAGTGAGCAGTTCTTC
CDR3 protein: CASSWTTARDRVKSEQFF

J gene: TRBJ1-5
D gene: NA
V gene: TRBV19
clone size: NA
CDR3 DNA: TGTGCCAGTAGTTCACAGGGAAGGGGACAGCCCCAGCATTTT
CDR3 protein: CASSSQGRGQPQHF

J gene: TRBJ1-2
D gene: NA
V gene: TRBV7-6
clone size: NA
CDR3 DNA: TGTGCCAGCAGCTTAGAGGGGGGGAGAAACTATGGCTACACCTTC
CDR3 protein: CASSLEGGRNYGYTF

J gene: TRBJ2-2
D gene: NA
V gene: TRBV14
clone size: NA
CDR3 DNA: TGTGCCAGCAGCCAAGATTATCGGGGCACCGGGGAGCTGTTTTTT
CDR3 protein: CASSQDYRGTGELFF

J gene: TRBJ1-1
D gene: TRBD1
V gene: TRBV9
clone size: NA
CDR3 DNA: TGTGCCAGCAGCCCAGGGACAGGGACTAACACTGAAGCTTTCTTT
CDR3 protein: CASSPGTGTNTEAFF

J gene: TRBJ2-7
D gene: NA
V gene: TRBV6-5
clone size: NA
CDR3 DNA: TGTGCCAGCAGCCTTTCCCAGGGTCGGTCCTACGAGCAGTACTTC
CDR3 protein: CASSLSQGRSYEQYF

J gene: TRBJ1-2
D gene: TRBD1
V gene: TRBV6-5
clone size: NA
CDR3 DNA: TGTGCCAGCACCCCCTTGACAGGGTATGAGCGCTACACCTTC
CDR3 protein: CASTPLTGYERYTF

J gene: TRBJ2-2
D gene: TRBD2
V gene: TRBV5-1
clone size: once
CDR3 DNA: TGCGCCAGCAGCTTGTATGCGGGACTAGCGTCCGGGGAGCTGTTTTTT
CDR3 protein: CASSLYAGLASGELFF

J gene: TRBJ2-3
D gene: TRBD1
V gene: TRBV6-6
clone size: NA
CDR3 DNA: TGTGCCAGCACCCCCGGGACAGGGGTCGATACGCAGTATTTT
CDR3 protein: CASTPGTGVDTQYF

J gene: TRBJ2-6
D gene: NA
V gene: TRBV3-1/TRBV3-2
clone size: NA
CDR3 DNA: TGTGCCAGCAGCCCGTATCGGGGGGCCCCCGGGGGGGCCAACGTCCTGACTTTC
CDR3 protein: CASSPYRGAPGGANVLTF

J gene: TRBJ2-3
D gene: TRBD1
V gene: TRBV28
clone size: NA
CDR3 DNA: TGTGCCAGCAGTTTAGAAGTGGGGGGACAGGGGGGCACAGATACGCAGTATTTT
CDR3 protein: CASSLEVGGQGGTDTQYF

J gene: TRBJ1-1
D gene: NA
V gene: TRBV2
clone size: NA
CDR3 DNA: TGTGCCAGCAGTGGTCAGAGAGGGACTGAAGCTTTCTTT
CDR3 protein: CASSGQRGTEAFF

J gene: TRBJ2-1
D gene: TRBD2
V gene: TRBV11-3
clone size: NA
CDR3 DNA: TGTGCCAGCAGCTTAGGTCTAGCGGTGGGGAATGAGCAGTTCTTC
CDR3 protein: CASSLGLAVGNEQFF

J gene: TRBJ2-5
D gene: TRBD2
V gene: TRBV2
clone size: NA
CDR3 DNA: TGTGCCAGCACCTTATTGGGCGCGGGAGGGGCGGAGACCCAGTACTTC
CDR3 protein: CASTLLGAGGAETQYF

J gene: TRBJ1-1
D gene: TRBD1
V gene: TRBV19
clone size: once
CDR3 DNA: TGTGCCAGTACCCTGACAGGGGGGAACATGAACACTGAAGCTTTCTTT
CDR3 protein: CASTLTGGNMNTEAFF

J gene: TRBJ1-1
D gene: NA
V gene: TRBV19
clone size: NA
CDR3 DNA: TGTGCCAGTAGTATCTACAGGAACACTGAAGCTTTCTTT
CDR3 protein: CASSIYRNTEAFF

J gene: TRBJ1-1
D gene: NA
V gene: TRBV28
clone size: NA
CDR3 DNA: TGTGCCAGCAGTTTCTCCTCCCCCGGGAGCTTGAACACTGAAGCTTTCTTT
CDR3 protein: CASSFSSPGSLNTEAFF

J gene: TRBJ2-1
D gene: TRBD2
V gene: TRBV18
clone size: NA
CDR3 DNA: TGTGCCAGCTCACCACCGGGACTAAACAATGAGCAGTTCTTC
CDR3 protein: CASSPPGLNNEQFF

J gene: TRBJ1-1
D gene: NA
V gene: TRBV7-9
clone size: NA
CDR3 DNA: TGTGCCAGCAGCGACGTTTGGACAGAAGATATGAACACTGAAGCTTTCTTT
CDR3 protein: CASSDVWTEDMNTEAFF

J gene: TRBJ2-7
D gene: TRBD1
V gene: TRBV6-5
clone size: NA
CDR3 DNA: TGTGCCAGCACTACTGAGGGGACAGGGGGGCACGAGCAGTACTTC
CDR3 protein: CASTTEGTGGHEQYF

J gene: TRBJ2-3
D gene: TRBD2
V gene: TRBV7-9
clone size: once
CDR3 DNA: TGTGCCAGCAGCGAGACTAGCGGGGGCTCCACAGATACGCAGTATTTT
CDR3 protein: CASSETSGGSTDTQYF

J gene: TRBJ2-3
D gene: TRBD2
V gene: TRBV7-9
clone size: NA
CDR3 DNA: TGTGCCAGCAGCTTCGAGTTGACTAGCGGGCTGCAAAGCACAGATACGCAGTATTTT
CDR3 protein: CASSFELTSGLQSTDTQYF

J gene: TRBJ1-1
D gene: NA
V gene: TRBV6-5
clone size: NA
CDR3 DNA: TGTGCCAGCAGCCGAGGGGGAGGGGGCACTGAAGCTTTCTTT
CDR3 protein: CASSRGGGGTEAFF

J gene: TRBJ1-6
D gene: NA
V gene: TRBV21-1
clone size: NA
CDR3 DNA: TGTGCCAGCAGCAAAAGCAAAGGGGGAGTGGTGGTCTCTTCACCCCTCCACTTT
CDR3 protein: CASSKSKGGVVVSSPLHF